Listed below are T cell receptor beta chains from one sample, sequenced in a study of blood T cell repertoires in COVID-19. This table comes from immunoSEQ multiplex PCR, and its TCRdb copy is limited to in-frame clones, with some not included. The sample gives 200,000 to 250,000 clones, approximately 90% of which show up once; around 9.6% is in the top ten. Source material: peripheral blood. Every receptor here comes from a woman in her forties or fifties with COVID-19, enrolled during active disease. CDR3s include the opening cysteine and the closing phenylalanine or tryptophan. The D gene is left open where the match is weak. Clone size appears in some rows only: once, few, many, or a class for an expanded clone.

v_call: TRBV7-3
j_call: TRBJ2-3
clone_size: NA
d_call: TRBD2
cdr3_nt: TGTGCCAGCAGCTTTAGCGGGGTAGGGGATACGCAGTATTTT
cdr3_aa: CASSFSGVGDTQYF

v_call: TRBV6-5
j_call: TRBJ1-5
clone_size: few
d_call: TRBD1
cdr3_nt: TGTGCCAGCAGTTTGACAGGGAATCAGCCCCAGCATTTT
cdr3_aa: CASSLTGNQPQHF

v_call: TRBV5-6
j_call: TRBJ1-2
clone_size: NA
d_call: TRBD1
cdr3_nt: TGTGCCAGCAGCCCCCCGGACAGGGGGGTAGAAGGCTACACCTTC
cdr3_aa: CASSPPDRGVEGYTF

v_call: TRBV5-4
j_call: TRBJ1-3
clone_size: few
d_call: NA
cdr3_nt: TGTGCCAGCAGCTTCCCCGGTTCTGGAAACACCATATATTTT
cdr3_aa: CASSFPGSGNTIYF

v_call: TRBV27
j_call: TRBJ1-2
clone_size: NA
d_call: TRBD1
cdr3_nt: TGTGCCAGCAGTTACCGGGACAGGGGGCGTAGGGGCTACACCTTC
cdr3_aa: CASSYRDRGRRGYTF

v_call: TRBV11-2
j_call: TRBJ2-2
clone_size: NA
d_call: NA
cdr3_nt: TGTGCCAGCAGCTTAGAACCCGGGACACTCGCCGGGGAGCTGTTTTTT
cdr3_aa: CASSLEPGTLAGELFF

v_call: TRBV13
j_call: TRBJ1-6
clone_size: once
d_call: NA
cdr3_nt: TGTGCCAGCAGCCCTCAGGGGTCCTATAATTCACCCCTCCACTTT
cdr3_aa: CASSPQGSYNSPLHF

v_call: TRBV2
j_call: TRBJ1-1
clone_size: NA
d_call: NA
cdr3_nt: TGTGCCAGCGGATGGGGGGAGAACGGGACTGAAGCTTTCTTT
cdr3_aa: CASGWGENGTEAFF

v_call: TRBV19
j_call: TRBJ2-1
clone_size: NA
d_call: TRBD2
cdr3_nt: TGTGCCAGTAGTCCACTAGCGGGGGGCCATGAGCAGTTCTTC
cdr3_aa: CASSPLAGGHEQFF

v_call: TRBV28
j_call: TRBJ1-2
clone_size: NA
d_call: NA
cdr3_nt: TGTGCCAGCACTGTCGGACAGACCTATGGCTACACCTTC
cdr3_aa: CASTVGQTYGYTF

v_call: TRBV7-8
j_call: TRBJ1-2
clone_size: many
d_call: NA
cdr3_nt: TGTGCCAGCAGCTTAGGGGGGGATGGCTACACCTTC
cdr3_aa: CASSLGGDGYTF

v_call: TRBV19
j_call: TRBJ2-2
clone_size: NA
d_call: TRBD1
cdr3_nt: TGTGCCAGTAGTGCCAGTCGACAGGGGAGCACCGGGGAGCTGTTTTTT
cdr3_aa: CASSASRQGSTGELFF

v_call: TRBV6-2/TRBV6-3
j_call: TRBJ2-7
clone_size: NA
d_call: TRBD2
cdr3_nt: TGTGCCAGCAGTTACTCGGGCGGGGGCTACGAGCAGTACTTC
cdr3_aa: CASSYSGGGYEQYF

v_call: TRBV27
j_call: TRBJ1-6
clone_size: NA
d_call: TRBD1
cdr3_nt: TGTGCCAGCAGGGGGGACAGCTCCTATAATTCACCCCTCCACTTT
cdr3_aa: CASRGDSSYNSPLHF

v_call: TRBV28
j_call: TRBJ2-5
clone_size: NA
d_call: NA
cdr3_nt: TGTGCCAGCAGTTGGGACAACCAAGAGACCCAGTACTTC
cdr3_aa: CASSWDNQETQYF

v_call: TRBV30
j_call: TRBJ1-2
clone_size: NA
d_call: NA
cdr3_nt: TGTGCCTGGAGTCGGTCGCCGTCTAACAGGGTTGGGGGCTACACCTTC
cdr3_aa: CAWSRSPSNRVGGYTF

v_call: TRBV27
j_call: TRBJ2-3
clone_size: NA
d_call: NA
cdr3_nt: TGTGCCAGCAGTTTGTTTGGAGGAGATACGCAGTATTTT
cdr3_aa: CASSLFGGDTQYF

v_call: TRBV30
j_call: TRBJ1-4
clone_size: NA
d_call: NA
cdr3_nt: TGTGCCTGGGGACAGAAAGCAACTAATGAAAAACTGTTTTTT
cdr3_aa: CAWGQKATNEKLFF

v_call: TRBV5-6
j_call: TRBJ1-2
clone_size: NA
d_call: TRBD1
cdr3_nt: TGTGCCAGCAGCAAAGGGGGCTTTAGCTACACCTTC
cdr3_aa: CASSKGGFSYTF

v_call: TRBV18
j_call: TRBJ2-1
clone_size: once
d_call: TRBD2
cdr3_nt: TGTGCCAGCTCACCAACGGGGGGAGATGAGCAGTTCTTC
cdr3_aa: CASSPTGGDEQFF

v_call: TRBV3-1/TRBV3-2
j_call: TRBJ1-4
clone_size: NA
d_call: NA
cdr3_nt: TGTGCCAGCAGCCAAGTAAGATGGCAGGGGAGTGAAAAACTGTTTTTT
cdr3_aa: CASSQVRWQGSEKLFF

v_call: TRBV28
j_call: TRBJ2-7
clone_size: NA
d_call: NA
cdr3_nt: TGTGCCATCCTGGGGCAGGGGGGCGAGCAGTACTTC
cdr3_aa: CAILGQGGEQYF

v_call: TRBV5-6
j_call: TRBJ1-5
clone_size: NA
d_call: TRBD1
cdr3_nt: TGTGCCAGCAGTAGGGACAGGGGCCGGTCGGGACAGCCCCAGCATTTT
cdr3_aa: CASSRDRGRSGQPQHF

v_call: TRBV5-1
j_call: TRBJ2-3
clone_size: NA
d_call: NA
cdr3_nt: TGCGCCAGCAGCTTGGGTGAGTCCAGCACAGATACGCAGTATTTT
cdr3_aa: CASSLGESSTDTQYF

v_call: TRBV9
j_call: TRBJ2-3
clone_size: NA
d_call: TRBD2
cdr3_nt: TGTGCCAGCATCGGACTAGCGGGGTACACAGATACGCAGTATTTT
cdr3_aa: CASIGLAGYTDTQYF

v_call: TRBV5-6
j_call: TRBJ2-1
clone_size: NA
d_call: TRBD2
cdr3_nt: TGTGCCAGCAGCCCCGGGACTAGCGGGGGGGCCAATGAGCAGTTCTTC
cdr3_aa: CASSPGTSGGANEQFF

v_call: TRBV2
j_call: TRBJ1-4
clone_size: few
d_call: TRBD1
cdr3_nt: TGTGCCAGCACCCCATTTAGTGGGACAGGGAGTGAAAAACTGTTTTTT
cdr3_aa: CASTPFSGTGSEKLFF

v_call: TRBV30
j_call: TRBJ1-4
clone_size: NA
d_call: NA
cdr3_nt: TGTGCCTGGACTGGCGGGAGGTCGGGTGAAAAACTGTTTTTT
cdr3_aa: CAWTGGRSGEKLFF

v_call: TRBV5-8
j_call: TRBJ1-2
clone_size: once
d_call: NA
cdr3_nt: TGTGCCAGCAGCTTGGCCGGGGGGGCGATTCTACATGGCTACACCTTC
cdr3_aa: CASSLAGGAILHGYTF

v_call: TRBV9
j_call: TRBJ1-3
clone_size: NA
d_call: NA
cdr3_nt: TGTGCCAGCAGCGTAGCCCGGTCAGGGTCCGGAAACACCATATATTTT
cdr3_aa: CASSVARSGSGNTIYF

v_call: TRBV5-6
j_call: TRBJ2-5
clone_size: NA
d_call: TRBD1
cdr3_nt: TGTGCCAGCATCTCGATGACAGGGCGTCAAGAGACCCAGTACTTC
cdr3_aa: CASISMTGRQETQYF

v_call: TRBV6-2/TRBV6-3
j_call: TRBJ1-5
clone_size: NA
d_call: NA
cdr3_nt: TGTGCCAGCAGTTACACGGGGGGGAGGCAGCCCCAGCATTTT
cdr3_aa: CASSYTGGRQPQHF

v_call: TRBV3-1/TRBV3-2
j_call: TRBJ2-5
clone_size: NA
d_call: TRBD2
cdr3_nt: TGTGCCAGCAGCCAAGATACGGGGGGGGAGACCCAGTACTTC
cdr3_aa: CASSQDTGGETQYF

v_call: TRBV4-1
j_call: TRBJ1-4
clone_size: few
d_call: NA
cdr3_nt: TGCGCCAGCAGCCGAATCAGAACTAATGAAAAACTGTTTTTT
cdr3_aa: CASSRIRTNEKLFF

v_call: TRBV9
j_call: TRBJ2-1
clone_size: many
d_call: NA
cdr3_nt: TGTGCCAGCAGCGTAGGGGACACATACAATGAGCAGTTCTTC
cdr3_aa: CASSVGDTYNEQFF

v_call: TRBV6-5
j_call: TRBJ1-2
clone_size: NA
d_call: NA
cdr3_nt: TGTGCCAGCAGCCCCCTACGGGGGGTGGACTACACCTTC
cdr3_aa: CASSPLRGVDYTF

v_call: TRBV6-1
j_call: TRBJ2-7
clone_size: NA
d_call: NA
cdr3_nt: TGTGCCAGCAGTGTAGCGGCAGGCGTCTCCTACGAGCAGTACTTC
cdr3_aa: CASSVAAGVSYEQYF

v_call: TRBV5-8
j_call: TRBJ2-1
clone_size: NA
d_call: TRBD2
cdr3_nt: TGTGCCAGCAGCTTGGGACTAGCGGGGGGGCAGTTCAAGACTAATGAGCAGTTCTTC
cdr3_aa: CASSLGLAGGQFKTNEQFF

v_call: TRBV19
j_call: TRBJ2-7
clone_size: NA
d_call: TRBD2
cdr3_nt: TGTGCCAGTAGTATACTCAGCGGGGGGACCTACGAGCAGTACTTC
cdr3_aa: CASSILSGGTYEQYF

v_call: TRBV7-2
j_call: TRBJ2-1
clone_size: NA
d_call: NA
cdr3_nt: TGTGCCAGCAGCCCTAGGACCCGGGGCTACAATGAGCAGTTCTTC
cdr3_aa: CASSPRTRGYNEQFF

v_call: TRBV18
j_call: TRBJ2-4
clone_size: NA
d_call: NA
cdr3_nt: TGTGCCAGCTCACCCGGAGGGAGCCAAAACATTCAGTACTTC
cdr3_aa: CASSPGGSQNIQYF

v_call: TRBV5-1
j_call: TRBJ2-2
clone_size: NA
d_call: NA
cdr3_nt: TGCGCCAGCAGCTCCTTGACCGGGGAGCTGTTTTTT
cdr3_aa: CASSSLTGELFF

v_call: TRBV24-1
j_call: TRBJ2-5
clone_size: NA
d_call: NA
cdr3_nt: TGTGCCACCAGTGATCGGGGAGGGGGGTTGGAGACCCAGTACTTC
cdr3_aa: CATSDRGGGLETQYF

v_call: TRBV24-1
j_call: TRBJ1-2
clone_size: NA
d_call: TRBD1
cdr3_nt: TGTGCCGCCCAGGACAGGGATGGTGGCTACACCTTC
cdr3_aa: CAAQDRDGGYTF

v_call: TRBV5-4
j_call: TRBJ1-2
clone_size: NA
d_call: TRBD1
cdr3_nt: TGTGCCAGCAGCTTCCACAGGGGTGGCTACACCTTC
cdr3_aa: CASSFHRGGYTF

v_call: TRBV5-1
j_call: TRBJ1-2
clone_size: NA
d_call: NA
cdr3_nt: TGCGCCAGCAGCTTCGCGGACTATGGCTACACCTTC
cdr3_aa: CASSFADYGYTF

v_call: TRBV12-3/TRBV12-4
j_call: TRBJ1-2
clone_size: NA
d_call: TRBD1
cdr3_nt: TGTGCCAGCAGTCGGACAGGGCGCTATGGCTACACCTTC
cdr3_aa: CASSRTGRYGYTF

v_call: TRBV11-2
j_call: TRBJ1-1
clone_size: NA
d_call: NA
cdr3_nt: TGTGCCAGCAGCTTAGACAGGTTGAAGACTTTCTTT
cdr3_aa: CASSLDRLKTFF

v_call: TRBV3-1/TRBV3-2
j_call: TRBJ2-1
clone_size: NA
d_call: NA
cdr3_nt: TGTGCCAGCAGCCAAGAGCCCAGCGGGCAGTTCTTC
cdr3_aa: CASSQEPSGQFF

v_call: TRBV9
j_call: TRBJ1-5
clone_size: once
d_call: TRBD1
cdr3_nt: TGTGCCAGCGGAGGGGGACAGGGTAGCAATCAGCCCCAGCATTTT
cdr3_aa: CASGGGQGSNQPQHF

v_call: TRBV11-2
j_call: TRBJ2-2
clone_size: NA
d_call: TRBD2
cdr3_nt: TGTGCCAGCAGCTCGACTAGCGGCGGGGTCCGGGAGCTGTTTTTT
cdr3_aa: CASSSTSGGVRELFF

v_call: TRBV28
j_call: TRBJ1-5
clone_size: NA
d_call: NA
cdr3_nt: TGTGCCAGCAGTTTATACAAAGGGGCGGGCAATCAGCCCCAGCATTTT
cdr3_aa: CASSLYKGAGNQPQHF

v_call: TRBV27
j_call: TRBJ2-7
clone_size: NA
d_call: TRBD1
cdr3_nt: TGTGCCAGCAGACTTTCTACAGGGGGCGTGTGGTACGAGCAGTACTTC
cdr3_aa: CASRLSTGGVWYEQYF

v_call: TRBV30
j_call: TRBJ1-2
clone_size: NA
d_call: NA
cdr3_nt: TGTGCCTGGAACAGACAGTTATATGGCTACACCTTC
cdr3_aa: CAWNRQLYGYTF

v_call: TRBV19
j_call: TRBJ2-2
clone_size: NA
d_call: NA
cdr3_nt: TGTGCCAGTCGGGTCGGAGAGAGGACCGGGGAGCTGTTTTTT
cdr3_aa: CASRVGERTGELFF

v_call: TRBV5-1
j_call: TRBJ1-4
clone_size: NA
d_call: NA
cdr3_nt: TGCGCCAGCAGCTTGGTTGAGGGTACGGAAAAACTGTTTTTT
cdr3_aa: CASSLVEGTEKLFF

v_call: TRBV13
j_call: TRBJ1-2
clone_size: NA
d_call: NA
cdr3_nt: TGTGCCAGCAGCAGGGGGGGCCTACCTGGAGCTAACTATGGCTACACCTTC
cdr3_aa: CASSRGGLPGANYGYTF

v_call: TRBV2
j_call: TRBJ2-5
clone_size: once
d_call: NA
cdr3_nt: TGTGCCAGCAGACACCGGGACTACCAAGAGACCCAGTACTTC
cdr3_aa: CASRHRDYQETQYF

v_call: TRBV24-1
j_call: TRBJ2-2
clone_size: NA
d_call: NA
cdr3_nt: TGTGCCTCTCAGGATGGCACCGGGGAGCTGTTTTTT
cdr3_aa: CASQDGTGELFF

v_call: TRBV5-1
j_call: TRBJ2-5
clone_size: NA
d_call: TRBD2
cdr3_nt: TGCGCCAGCAGCTTACTAGCGGGGGCCCCCCACCAAGAGACCCAGTACTTC
cdr3_aa: CASSLLAGAPHQETQYF